This T cell receptor (beta chain) was sequenced for a study of regulatory T cells in long-lasting Graves disease. The time point denotes: newly diagnosed GD, antithyroid drugs for less than 3 months. Researchers made the TCR library from RNA that was extracted from PBMCs. The peripheral blood volume drawn was approximately 9.5 milliliters, and it was collected into EDTA tubes. Combining iRepertoire HTBI primers with Arm-PCR of CDR3 regions, the authors built TCR beta libraries. TCRdb itself ran the multiplex PCR reads through MiXCR, one entry per CDR3 protein. The sample consists of 550,000 to 600,000 distinct CDR3 sequences, 15% to 20% of them appearing once. This sample was also put to use in a study of T cells in Graves' hyperthyroidism and ophthalmopathy.

This specimen consisted of peripheral blood mononuclear cells (PBMCs), obtained at new diagnosis, from a patient treated with antithyroid drugs. The receptor comes from a young man with Graves disease.

The CDR3 DNA sequence: TGTGCCAGCAGTTTAACCCGTTACCAAGAGACCCAGTACTTC. Amino acid sequence: CASSLTRYQETQYF. The V call is TRBV28, the J call TRBJ2-5; D gene unclear. CDR1 and CDR2 from the germline V gene are MDHEN and SYDVKM. Deletions cut 2 bases from V and 0 bases from J, with 7 bases between. This CDR3 comprises 14 residues.